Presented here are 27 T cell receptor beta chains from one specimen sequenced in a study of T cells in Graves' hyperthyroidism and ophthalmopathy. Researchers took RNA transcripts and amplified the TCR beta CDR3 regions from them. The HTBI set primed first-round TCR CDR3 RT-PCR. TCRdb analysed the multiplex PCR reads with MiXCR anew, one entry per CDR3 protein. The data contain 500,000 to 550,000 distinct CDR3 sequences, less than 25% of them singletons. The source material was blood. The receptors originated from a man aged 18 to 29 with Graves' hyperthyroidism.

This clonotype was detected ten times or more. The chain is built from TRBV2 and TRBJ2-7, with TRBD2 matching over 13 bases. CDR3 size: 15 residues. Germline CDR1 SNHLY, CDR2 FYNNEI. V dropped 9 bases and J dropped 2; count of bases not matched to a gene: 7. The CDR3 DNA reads TGTGCCAGTTCCGGGACTAGCGGGGCAGCCTACGAGCAGTACTTC. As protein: CASSGTSGAAYEQYF. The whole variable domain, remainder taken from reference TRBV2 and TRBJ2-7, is EPEVTQTPSHQVTQMGQEVILRCVPISNHLYFYWYRQILGQKVEFLVSFYNNEISEKSEIFDDQFSVERPDGSNFTLKIRSTKLEDSAMYFCASSGTSGAAYEQYFGPGTRLTVT.

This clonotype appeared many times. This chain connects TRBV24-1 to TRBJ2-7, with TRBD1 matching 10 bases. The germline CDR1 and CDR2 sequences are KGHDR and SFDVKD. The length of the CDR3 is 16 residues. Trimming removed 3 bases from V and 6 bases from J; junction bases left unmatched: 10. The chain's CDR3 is CATSDPGTGVRGEQYF. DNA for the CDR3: TGTGCCACCAGTGATCCCGGGACAGGGGTTCGTGGCGAGCAGTACTTC.

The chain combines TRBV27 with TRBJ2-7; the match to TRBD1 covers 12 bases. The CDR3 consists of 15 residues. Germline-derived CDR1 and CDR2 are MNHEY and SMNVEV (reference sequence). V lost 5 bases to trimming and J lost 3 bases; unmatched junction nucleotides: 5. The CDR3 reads CASSHGTGGLYEQYF. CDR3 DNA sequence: TGTGCCAGCAGTCACGGGACAGGGGGCCTCTACGAGCAGTACTTC.

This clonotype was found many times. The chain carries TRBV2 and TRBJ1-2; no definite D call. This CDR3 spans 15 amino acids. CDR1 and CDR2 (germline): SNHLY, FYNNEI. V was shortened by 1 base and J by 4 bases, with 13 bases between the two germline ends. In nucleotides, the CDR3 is TGTGCCAGCAGTGAAGATTTGGCGGCCTCCTATGGCTACACCTTC. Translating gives CASSEDLAASYGYTF.

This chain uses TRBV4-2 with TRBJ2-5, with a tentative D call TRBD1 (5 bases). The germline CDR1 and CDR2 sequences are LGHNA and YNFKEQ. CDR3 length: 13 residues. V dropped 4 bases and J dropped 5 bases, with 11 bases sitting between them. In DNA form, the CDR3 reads TGTGCCAGCAGCCCCGACCCAGGGGAGACCCAGTACTTC. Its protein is CASSPDPGETQYF.

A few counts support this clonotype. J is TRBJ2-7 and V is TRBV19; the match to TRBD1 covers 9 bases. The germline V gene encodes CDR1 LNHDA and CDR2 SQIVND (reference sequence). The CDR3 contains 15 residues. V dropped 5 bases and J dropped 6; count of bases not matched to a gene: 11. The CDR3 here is CASSQNPGTGREQYF. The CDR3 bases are TGTGCCAGTAGTCAAAATCCCGGGACAGGGCGCGAGCAGTACTTC.

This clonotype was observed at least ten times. CDR3 region: CASSLQGGQTQYF. The CDR3 bases are TGTGCCAGCAGTTTACAGGGTGGGCAGACCCAGTACTTC. The chain links TRBV12-3 or TRBV12-4 to TRBJ2-5; D might be TRBD1 (5 bases). This CDR3 is 13 amino acids long. V was shortened by 2 bases and J by 6 bases, with 10 bases between the two germline ends.

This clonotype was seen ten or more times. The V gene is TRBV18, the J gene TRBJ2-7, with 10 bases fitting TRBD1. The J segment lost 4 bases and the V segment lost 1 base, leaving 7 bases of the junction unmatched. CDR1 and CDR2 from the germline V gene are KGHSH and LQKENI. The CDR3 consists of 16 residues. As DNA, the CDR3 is TGTGCCAGCTCACCACATGGACAGGGGGGGTTGTACGAGCAGTACTTC. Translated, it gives CASSPHGQGGLYEQYF.

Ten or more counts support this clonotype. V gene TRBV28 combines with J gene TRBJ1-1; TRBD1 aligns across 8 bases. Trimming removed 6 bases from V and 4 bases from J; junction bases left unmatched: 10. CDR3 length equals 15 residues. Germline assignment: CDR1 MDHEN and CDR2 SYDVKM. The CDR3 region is CASSDRGWWSTEAFF. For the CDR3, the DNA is TGTGCCAGCAGCGACAGGGGATGGTGGAGCACTGAAGCTTTCTTT.

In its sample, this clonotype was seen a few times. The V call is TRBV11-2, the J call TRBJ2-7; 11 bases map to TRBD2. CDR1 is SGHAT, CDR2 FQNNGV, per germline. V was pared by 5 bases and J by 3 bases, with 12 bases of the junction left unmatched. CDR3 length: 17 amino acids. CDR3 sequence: CASSRTLTSGDFYEQYF. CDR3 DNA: TGTGCCAGCAGCCGAACACTGACTAGCGGGGACTTCTACGAGCAGTACTTC.

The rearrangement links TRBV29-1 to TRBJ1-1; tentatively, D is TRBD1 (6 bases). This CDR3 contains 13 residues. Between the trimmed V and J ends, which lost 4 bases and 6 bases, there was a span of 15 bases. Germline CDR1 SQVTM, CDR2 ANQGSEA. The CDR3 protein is CSVGGGGIAEAFF. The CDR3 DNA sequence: TGCAGCGTTGGAGGGGGGGGGATCGCTGAAGCTTTCTTT.

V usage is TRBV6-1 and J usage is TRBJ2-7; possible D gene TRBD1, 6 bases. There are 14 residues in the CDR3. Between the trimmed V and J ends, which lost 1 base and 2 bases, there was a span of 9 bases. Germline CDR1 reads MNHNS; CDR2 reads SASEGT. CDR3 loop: CASSEVGQTYEQYF. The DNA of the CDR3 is TGTGCCAGCAGTGAAGTGGGACAAACCTACGAGCAGTACTTC.

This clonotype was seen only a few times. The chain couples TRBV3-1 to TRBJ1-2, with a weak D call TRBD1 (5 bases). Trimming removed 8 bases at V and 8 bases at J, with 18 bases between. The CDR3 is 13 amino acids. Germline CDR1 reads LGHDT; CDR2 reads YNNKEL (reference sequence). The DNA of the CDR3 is TGTGCCAGCGGGGGTCGGACAACCACGGGCTACACCTTC. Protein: CASGGRTTTGYTF.

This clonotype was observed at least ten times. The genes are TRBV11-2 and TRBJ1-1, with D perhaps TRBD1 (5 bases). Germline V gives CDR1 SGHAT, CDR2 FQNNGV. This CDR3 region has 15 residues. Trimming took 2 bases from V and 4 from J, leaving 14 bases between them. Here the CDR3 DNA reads TGTGCCAGCAGCTTACAGGGTGGCGTACGCACTGAAGCTTTCTTT. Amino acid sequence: CASSLQGGVRTEAFF.

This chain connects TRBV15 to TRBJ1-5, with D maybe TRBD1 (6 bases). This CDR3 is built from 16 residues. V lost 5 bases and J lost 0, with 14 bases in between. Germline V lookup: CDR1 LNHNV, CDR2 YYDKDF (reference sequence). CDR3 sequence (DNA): TGTGCCACCAGCGCCGGGACAACTCTTAGCAATCAGCCCCAGCATTTT. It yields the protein CATSAGTTLSNQPQHF.

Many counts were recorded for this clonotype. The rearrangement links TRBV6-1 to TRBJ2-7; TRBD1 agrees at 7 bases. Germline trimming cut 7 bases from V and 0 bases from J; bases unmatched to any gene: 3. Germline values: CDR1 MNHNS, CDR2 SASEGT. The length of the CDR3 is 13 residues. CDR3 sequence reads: CASTDRVSYEQYF. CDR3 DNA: TGTGCCAGCACAGACAGGGTCTCCTACGAGCAGTACTTC.

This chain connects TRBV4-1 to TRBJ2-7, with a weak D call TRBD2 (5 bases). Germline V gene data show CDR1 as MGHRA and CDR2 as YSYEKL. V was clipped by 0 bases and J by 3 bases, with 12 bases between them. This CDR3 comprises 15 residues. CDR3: CASSQEAETYYEQYF. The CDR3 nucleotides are TGCGCCAGCAGCCAAGAAGCGGAAACCTACTACGAGCAGTACTTC.

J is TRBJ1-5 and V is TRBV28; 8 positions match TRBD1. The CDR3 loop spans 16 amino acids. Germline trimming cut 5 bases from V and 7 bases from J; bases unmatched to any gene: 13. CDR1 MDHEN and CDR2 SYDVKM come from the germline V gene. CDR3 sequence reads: CASSPSLRGPGQPQHF. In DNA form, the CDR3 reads TGTGCCAGCAGTCCAAGTCTCAGGGGGCCTGGGCAGCCCCAGCATTTT.

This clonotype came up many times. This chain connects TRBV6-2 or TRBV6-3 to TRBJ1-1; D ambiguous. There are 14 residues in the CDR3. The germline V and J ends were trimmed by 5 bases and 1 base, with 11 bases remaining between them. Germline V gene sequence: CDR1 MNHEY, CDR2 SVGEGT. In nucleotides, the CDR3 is TGTGCCAGCAGTCCCTGGACGGAGAACACTGAAGCTTTCTTT. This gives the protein CASSPWTENTEAFF.

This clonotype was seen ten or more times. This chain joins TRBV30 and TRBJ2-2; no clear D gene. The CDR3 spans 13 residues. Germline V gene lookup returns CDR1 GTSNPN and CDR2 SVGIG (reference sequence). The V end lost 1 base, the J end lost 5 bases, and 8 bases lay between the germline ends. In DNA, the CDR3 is TGTGCCTGGAGTGCCGGCAGTACCGGGGAGCTGTTTTTT. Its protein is CAWSAGSTGELFF.

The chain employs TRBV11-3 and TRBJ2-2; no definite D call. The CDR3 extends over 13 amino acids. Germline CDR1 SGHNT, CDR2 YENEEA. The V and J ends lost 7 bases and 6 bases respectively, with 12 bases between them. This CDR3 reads CASTDAVAGELFF. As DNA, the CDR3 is TGTGCCAGCACCGACGCAGTAGCCGGGGAGCTGTTTTTT.

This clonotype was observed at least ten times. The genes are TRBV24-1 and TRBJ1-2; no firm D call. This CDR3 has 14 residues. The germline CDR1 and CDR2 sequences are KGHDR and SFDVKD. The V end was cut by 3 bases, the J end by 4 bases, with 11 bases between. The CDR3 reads CATSDRGHGYGYTF. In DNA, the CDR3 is TGTGCCACCAGTGATCGGGGTCACGGCTATGGCTACACCTTC.

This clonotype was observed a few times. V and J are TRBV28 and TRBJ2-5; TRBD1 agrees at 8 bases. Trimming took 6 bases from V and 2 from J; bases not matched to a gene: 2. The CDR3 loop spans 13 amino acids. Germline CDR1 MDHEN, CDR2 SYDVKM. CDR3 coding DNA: TGTGCCAGCAGAGGGGACAGGCAAGAGACCCAGTACTTC. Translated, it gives CASRGDRQETQYF. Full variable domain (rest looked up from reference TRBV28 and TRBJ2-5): DVKVTQSSRYLVKRTGEKVFLECVQDMDHENMFWYRQDPGLGLRLIYFSYDVKMKEKGDIPEGYSVSREKKERFSLILESASTNQTSMYLCASRGDRQETQYFGPGTRLLVL.

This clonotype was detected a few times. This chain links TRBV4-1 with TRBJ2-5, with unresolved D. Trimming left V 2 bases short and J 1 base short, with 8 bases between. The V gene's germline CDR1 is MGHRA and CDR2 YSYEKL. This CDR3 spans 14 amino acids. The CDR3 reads CASSQNSAQETQYF. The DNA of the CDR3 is TGCGCCAGCAGCCAAAATTCAGCCCAAGAGACCCAGTACTTC.

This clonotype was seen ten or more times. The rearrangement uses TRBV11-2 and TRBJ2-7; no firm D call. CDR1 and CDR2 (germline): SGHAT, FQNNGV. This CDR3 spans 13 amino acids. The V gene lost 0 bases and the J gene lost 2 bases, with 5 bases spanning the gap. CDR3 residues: CASSLELTYEQYF. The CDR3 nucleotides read TGTGCCAGCAGCTTAGAACTGACCTACGAGCAGTACTTC.

CDR3 DNA: TGTGCCAGCAGAGTGACAAATAATTCACCCCTCCACTTT. Its translation: CASRVTNNSPLHF. The V gene is TRBV28, the J gene TRBJ1-6; D is ambiguous. The CDR3 has 13 residues. Trimming left V 6 bases short and J 5 bases short, with 8 bases between. Germline lookup yields CDR1 MDHEN and CDR2 SYDVKM.

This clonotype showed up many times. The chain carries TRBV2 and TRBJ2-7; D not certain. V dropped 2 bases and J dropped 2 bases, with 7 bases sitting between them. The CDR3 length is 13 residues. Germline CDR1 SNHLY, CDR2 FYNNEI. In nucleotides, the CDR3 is TGTGCCAGCAGTGAATCCCCCCCCTACGAGCAGTACTTC. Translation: CASSESPPYEQYF. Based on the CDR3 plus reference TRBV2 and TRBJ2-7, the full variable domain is EPEVTQTPSHQVTQMGQEVILRCVPISNHLYFYWYRQILGQKVEFLVSFYNNEISEKSEIFDDQFSVERPDGSNFTLKIRSTKLEDSAMYFCASSESPPYEQYFGPGTRLTVT.